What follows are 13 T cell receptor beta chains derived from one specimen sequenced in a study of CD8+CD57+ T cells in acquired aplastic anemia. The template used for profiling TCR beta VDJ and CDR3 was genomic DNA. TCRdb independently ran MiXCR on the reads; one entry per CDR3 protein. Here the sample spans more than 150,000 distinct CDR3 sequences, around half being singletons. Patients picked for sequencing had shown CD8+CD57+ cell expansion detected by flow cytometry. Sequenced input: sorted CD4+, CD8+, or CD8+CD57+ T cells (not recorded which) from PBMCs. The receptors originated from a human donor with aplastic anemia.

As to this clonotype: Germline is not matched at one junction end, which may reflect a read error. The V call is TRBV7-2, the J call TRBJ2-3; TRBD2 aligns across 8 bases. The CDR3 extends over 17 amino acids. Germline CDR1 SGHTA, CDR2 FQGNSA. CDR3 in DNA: TGTGCCAGCAGCTTAGCGCAAGCGGGAGTCCGGACAGATACGCACTATTTT. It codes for CASSLAQAGVRTDTHYF.

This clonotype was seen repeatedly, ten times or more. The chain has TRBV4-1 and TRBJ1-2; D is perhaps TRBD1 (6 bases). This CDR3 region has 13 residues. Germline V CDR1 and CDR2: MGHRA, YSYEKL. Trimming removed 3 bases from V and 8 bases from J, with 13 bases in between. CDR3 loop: CASSQATGNGYTF. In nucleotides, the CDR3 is TGCGCCAGCAGCCAGGCTACAGGGAACGGCTACACCTTC.

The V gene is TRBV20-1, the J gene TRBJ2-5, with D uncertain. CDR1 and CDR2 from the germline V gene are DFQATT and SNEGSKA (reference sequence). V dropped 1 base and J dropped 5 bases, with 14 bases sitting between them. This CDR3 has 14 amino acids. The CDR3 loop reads CSARGSKGRETQYF. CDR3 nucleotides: TGCAGTGCTAGAGGAAGTAAAGGAAGGGAGACCCAGTACTTC.

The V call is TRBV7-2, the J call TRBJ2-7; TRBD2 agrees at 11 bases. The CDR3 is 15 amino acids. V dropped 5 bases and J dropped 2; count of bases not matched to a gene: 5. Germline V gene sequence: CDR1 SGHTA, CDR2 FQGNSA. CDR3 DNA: TGTGCCAGCAGCCACTCGACTAGCGGGGCCTACGAGCAGTACTTC. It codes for CASSHSTSGAYEQYF.

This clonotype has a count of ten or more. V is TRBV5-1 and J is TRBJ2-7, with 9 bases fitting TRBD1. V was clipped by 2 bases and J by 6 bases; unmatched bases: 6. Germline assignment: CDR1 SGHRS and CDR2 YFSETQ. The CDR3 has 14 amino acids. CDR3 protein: CASSFRDRVREQYF. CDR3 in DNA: TGCGCCAGCAGCTTCCGGGACAGGGTGCGCGAGCAGTACTTC.

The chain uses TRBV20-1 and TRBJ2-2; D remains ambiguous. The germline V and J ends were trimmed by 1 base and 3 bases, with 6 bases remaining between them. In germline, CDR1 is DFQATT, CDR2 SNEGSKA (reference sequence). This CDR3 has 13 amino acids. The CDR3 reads CSARAMDTGELFF. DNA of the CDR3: TGCAGTGCTAGAGCTATGGACACCGGGGAGCTGTTTTTT.

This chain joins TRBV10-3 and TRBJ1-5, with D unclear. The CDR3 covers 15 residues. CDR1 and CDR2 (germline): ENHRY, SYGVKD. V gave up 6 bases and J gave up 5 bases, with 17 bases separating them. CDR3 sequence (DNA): TGTGCCATCAGCTCAACCGGCGAAGGCCATCAGCCCCAGCATTTT. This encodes CAISSTGEGHQPQHF.

CDR3 in amino acids: CASRRLAGNTGELFF. CDR3 DNA: TGTGCCAGCAGGCGACTAGCGGGAAACACCGGGGAGCTGTTTTTT. V usage is TRBV28 and J usage is TRBJ2-2; 11 bases agree with TRBD2. Germline CDR1 and CDR2: MDHEN and SYDVKM. Unmatched junction bases numbered 2, after V lost 6 bases and J lost 2 bases. The CDR3 is 15 amino acids.

This CDR3 reads CASREPLGQGNSPLHF. As DNA, the CDR3 is TGTGCCAGCAGGGAACCGTTGGGACAGGGGAATTCACCCCTCCACTTT. The chain recombines TRBV2 with TRBJ1-6; 10 bases line up with TRBD1. There are 16 residues in the CDR3. The trim removed 6 bases at V and 7 bases at J, leaving 9 bases unmatched. The V gene's germline CDR1 is SNHLY and CDR2 FYNNEI. The full variable domain, rest sourced from reference TRBV2 and TRBJ1-6, is EPEVTQTPSHQVTQMGQEVILRCVPISNHLYFYWYRQILGQKVEFLVSFYNNEISEKSEIFDDQFSVERPDGSNFTLKIRSTKLEDSAMYFCASREPLGQGNSPLHFGNGTRLTVT.

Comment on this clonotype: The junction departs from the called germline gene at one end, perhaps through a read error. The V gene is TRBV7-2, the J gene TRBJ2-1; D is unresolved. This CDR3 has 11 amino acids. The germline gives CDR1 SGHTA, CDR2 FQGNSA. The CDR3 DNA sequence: TGTGCCAGCAGCCAAGGCAATGGGCAGTTCTTC. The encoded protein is CASSQGNGQFF.

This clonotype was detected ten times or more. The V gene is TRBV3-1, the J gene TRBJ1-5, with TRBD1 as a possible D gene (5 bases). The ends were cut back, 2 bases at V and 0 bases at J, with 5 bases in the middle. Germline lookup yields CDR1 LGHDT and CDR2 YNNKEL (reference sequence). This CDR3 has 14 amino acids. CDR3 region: CASSQRGSNQPQHF. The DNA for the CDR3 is TGTGCCAGCAGCCAAAGGGGTAGCAATCAGCCCCAGCATTTT.

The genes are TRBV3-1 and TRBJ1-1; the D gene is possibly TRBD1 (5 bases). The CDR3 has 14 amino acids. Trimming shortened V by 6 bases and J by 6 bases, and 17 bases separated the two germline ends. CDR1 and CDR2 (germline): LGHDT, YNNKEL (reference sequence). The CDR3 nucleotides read TGTGCCAGCAGTGAAATTGAGGGGTTCGCTGAAGCTTTCTTT. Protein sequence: CASSEIEGFAEAFF.

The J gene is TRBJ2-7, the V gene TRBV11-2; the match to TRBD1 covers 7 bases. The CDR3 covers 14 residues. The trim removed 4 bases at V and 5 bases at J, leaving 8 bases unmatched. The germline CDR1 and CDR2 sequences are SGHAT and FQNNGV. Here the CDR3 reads CASSYDREIDEQYF. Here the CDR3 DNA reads TGTGCCAGCAGCTACGACAGGGAGATTGACGAGCAGTACTTC.